This T cell receptor beta chain comes out of a study of breast tumors, draining lymph nodes, adjacent tissues. Points from the study as a whole: Tumor and nontumor repertoires were significantly more similar in luminal-like than in basal-like breast cancer.

The CDR3 runs to 15 residues. CDR1 is SGHVS, CDR2 FQNEAQ, per germline. The J segment lost 6 bases and the V segment lost 3 bases, leaving 8 bases of the junction unmatched. Each CDR3 protein gets one entry after TCRdb re-called the multiplex PCR reads with MiXCR. The table includes 200,000 to 300,000 distinct CDR3 sequences, 30% to 35% detected once. Samples came from axillary lymph nodes draining the breast cancer. In this sample, this clonotype turned up many times. Its antigen is currently unknown. The origin of this receptor is a female donor with breast cancer. Some clones in this sample may be carry-over from other donors' samples. The sequenced sample was axillary lymph node tissue. The V call is TRBV7-8, the J call TRBJ2-1; 7 bases are shared with TRBD2. CDR3 region: CASSFVREAINEQFF. DNA for the CDR3: TGTGCCAGCAGCTTTGTACGGGAGGCGATCAATGAGCAGTTCTTC.